This section outlines one TCR beta chain sequence together with its context. It lacks a known antigen. Base qualities are missing; no much larger clone stands one base away. Genomic DNA was isolated from the sorted cells so that the TCRbeta CDR3 region could be sequenced. The immunoSEQ Assay was used for sequencing of TCRbeta CDR3 regions. Sourced from immuneACCESS, this table was stored by TCRdb with only in-frame sequences that have V and J called. A share of the clones is absent; for the studies checked, an unresolved V gene accounts for under half, and the remainder has no known explanation. The sample table shows over 95,000 clones, and 90% to 95% are seen once. In total, the top ten clones hold 0.31% of the sample. The sample comes from a study of OX40 agonist ivuxolimab in advanced cancers. Regarding the study in general: Ivuxolimab was a fully human IgG2 agonistic monoclonal antibody targeting the costimulatory receptor OX40 (CD134). Intravenous ivuxolimab was administered to patients every 2 weeks at six dose levels: 0.01, 0.1, 0.3, 1.5, 3 and 10 mg/kg. Among the roughly 50 dose-escalation patients, about 19 had hepatocellular carcinoma, around 15 melanoma, 9 renal cell carcinoma and 9 head and neck cancer. A male proportion of around 81% and a mean age of 60 years, ranging from 23 to 79, were recorded for the dose-escalation cohort. Prior anti-PD-1, anti-PD-L1 or anti-CTLA-4 therapy was permitted, and checkpoint inhibitors had been received by around 39% of dose-escalation patients. Partial responses occurred in three dose-escalation patients: two with cutaneous melanoma and one with hepatocellular carcinoma. The point of sequencing TCRbeta in the periphery was to test whether ivuxolimab changed TCR sequence diversity and drove clonal T-cell expansion. The monotherapy dose-escalation portion (N of about 52 patients) of the phase I ivuxolimab trial is reported in the paper. The paper as a whole reports these results and caveats: Clonal expansion of both CD4+ and CD8+ blood T cells was observed from baseline to week 6 at doses 0.1 to 3.0 mg/kg. The antigen specificity of the peripheral T cells that underwent clonal expansion was not determined. Low levels of normalized T-cell clonal expansion were also seen in some patients who did not respond. On average, CD8+ T cells showed more expanded clones than CD4+ T cells after ivuxolimab. In the 0.1-3.0 mg/kg groups, partial responders were among the patients with the lowest normalized peripheral clonal expansion, particularly in CD8+ T cells.

The trial excluded patients who had a history of autoimmune disease or were on systemic immunosuppression. Peripheral blood for TCR sequencing was collected from all dose cohorts at baseline, on cycle 4 day 1, and on cycle 7 day 1. The samples were taken from a phase I, first-in-human, multicenter, open-label dose-escalation trial of ivuxolimab. Adults with locally advanced or metastatic melanoma, renal cell, hepatocellular, or head and neck squamous cell carcinoma were enrolled in the trial. Before TCR sequencing, CD4+ and CD8+ T cells were separately sorted from peripheral blood. Reading from cysteine to phenylalanine, the CDR3 counts 15 amino acids. Just the 45-base CDR3 DNA is kept, in frame starting at base 1. At the junction V is shortened by 7 bases and J by 1 base, with 16 bases in between. The germline V gene (reference sequence) supplies CDR1 LNHDA and CDR2 SQIVND.

The sequencing used CD4+ or CD8+ T cells sorted from blood, collected in a trial of the OX40 agonist ivuxolimab. The clonotype comes from an adult with an advanced solid tumor such as melanoma, head and neck, liver or kidney cancer. The chain uses TRBV19 and TRBJ1-1; perhaps TRBD1 is the D gene, with 6 bases matching. CDR3 region: CASKLNRDWNTEAFF. The bases read TGTGCCAGTAAGTTAAACAGGGATTGGAACACTGAAGCTTTCTTT.